These T cell receptor beta chains were read from a single sample in a study of cytomegalovirus exposure and HLA in healthy donors. Generated by immunoSEQ multiplex PCR, the TCRdb table keeps only in-frame clones and is missing some. The sample includes around 210,000 clones. Sequencing input: PBMCs. The receptors shown here come from a woman under 40 in good health and CMV-seropositive. Each CDR3 is given with its conserved first and last residue. D genes are given only for firm matches.

V	J	D	CDR3	DNA
TRBV5-6	TRBJ2-3	.	CASSPQPQADTQYF	TGTGCCAGCAGCCCCCAACCCCAGGCAGATACGCAGTATTTT
TRBV27	TRBJ2-1	TRBD2	CASRRAGGIRQQFF	TGTGCCAGCAGACGAGCGGGAGGAATACGACAGCAGTTCTTC
TRBV14	TRBJ1-3	TRBD1	CASSRGGQGAGNTIYF	TGTGCCAGCAGCCGAGGAGGACAGGGAGCTGGAAACACCATATATTTT
TRBV27	TRBJ2-6	.	CASSLLSGANVLTF	TGTGCCAGCAGTTTACTGAGTGGGGCCAACGTCCTGACTTTC
TRBV11-2	TRBJ1-1	TRBD1	CASSRTGVTEAFF	TGTGCCAGCAGCCGGACAGGGGTCACTGAAGCTTTCTTT
TRBV10-3	TRBJ1-2	.	CAISDQGRTRGYTF	TGTGCCATCAGTGACCAGGGGCGAACAAGGGGCTACACCTTC
TRBV19	TRBJ2-5	.	CASGPGETQYF	TGTGCCAGTGGACCGGGGGAGACCCAGTACTTC
TRBV4-3	TRBJ1-4	TRBD1	CASSHAGTDEKLFF	TGCGCCAGCAGCCATGCCGGGACAGATGAAAAACTGTTTTTT
TRBV11-2	TRBJ2-1	.	CASSFQGWNEQFF	TGTGCCAGCAGCTTCCAGGGATGGAATGAGCAGTTCTTC
TRBV7-7	TRBJ1-5	.	CASSLERGQPQHF	TGTGCCAGCAGCTTAGAGCGCGGTCAGCCCCAGCATTTT
TRBV10-1	TRBJ2-7	.	CASSESLEGRTYEQYF	TGCGCCAGCAGTGAGTCGTTGGAGGGCCGTACCTACGAGCAGTACTTC
TRBV4-1	TRBJ1-1	.	CASSQKQGGSTEAFF	TGCGCCAGCAGCCAAAAACAAGGGGGAAGCACTGAAGCTTTCTTT
TRBV28	TRBJ1-1	.	CASSPRTEAFF	TGTGCCAGCAGTCCTCGGACAGAAGCTTTCTTT
TRBV6-1	TRBJ2-5	.	CASSLAEETQYF	TGTGCCAGCAGTCTGGCAGAAGAGACCCAGTACTTC
TRBV7-9	TRBJ2-1	TRBD2	CASSLGETSFDEQFF	TGTGCCAGCAGCTTAGGTGAGACTAGCTTCGATGAGCAGTTCTTC
TRBV29-1	TRBJ2-5	TRBD2	CSVGFSSGGAWEQYF	TGCAGCGTTGGTTTTTCTAGCGGGGGGGCGTGGGAGCAGTACTTC
TRBV7-9	TRBJ1-2	.	CASSSREYGYTF	TGTGCCAGCAGCTCCAGGGAATATGGCTACACCTTC
TRBV6-1	TRBJ1-5	TRBD1	CASSERGQPYSNQPQHF	TGTGCCAGCAGTGAGAGGGGGCAGCCATATAGCAATCAGCCCCAGCATTTT
TRBV7-2	TRBJ2-7	.	CASSHEGGSSGEQYF	TGTGCCAGCAGCCACGAGGGGGGGAGTAGTGGCGAGCAGTACTTC
TRBV18	TRBJ2-7	.	CASSARKDSLYEQYF	TGTGCCAGCTCGGCACGTAAAGATTCCCTCTACGAGCAGTACTTC
TRBV18	TRBJ1-5	TRBD1	CASSNPAHAGTGGRQPQHF	TGTGCCAGCTCGAACCCGGCCCATGCCGGGACAGGGGGCCGTCAGCCCCAGCATTTT
TRBV29-1	TRBJ2-1	.	CSVRLLLQFF	TGCAGCGTACGACTCTTGTTGCAGTTCTTC
TRBV30	TRBJ1-1	.	CAWISDMNTEAFF	TGTGCCTGGATCTCGGACATGAACACTGAAGCTTTCTTT
TRBV9	TRBJ1-2	TRBD1	CASTWDSGNYGYTF	TGTGCCAGCACCTGGGACAGCGGAAACTATGGCTACACCTTC
TRBV5-1	TRBJ2-2	TRBD1	CASKLNRGATGELFF	TGCGCCAGCAAATTGAACAGGGGAGCCACCGGGGAGCTGTTTTTT
TRBV11-2	TRBJ1-5	.	CASSLNRAGQPQHF	TGTGCCAGCAGCTTAAACAGGGCAGGTCAGCCCCAGCATTTT
TRBV14	TRBJ2-2	TRBD1	CASSQPGQYTGELFF	TGTGCCAGCAGCCAACCGGGACAGTACACCGGGGAGCTGTTTTTT
TRBV19	TRBJ1-2	TRBD1	CASRPTGIYGYTF	TGTGCCAGTAGGCCGACAGGGATCTATGGCTACACCTTC